These 15 T cell receptor beta chains were all obtained from the same sample, sequenced in a study of shared clonotypes between healthy human individuals. Sequenced by immunoSEQ multiplex PCR; TCRdb stores in-frame clones only, minus some. This table holds roughly 550,000 clones, about 95% found once. In the naive CD8 group, cells lacked CD45RO and were positively selected for CCR7, so terminally differentiated effector memory CD45RA+ cells were left out. The sample taken for sequencing was naive CD8+ T cells sorted from blood. Receptors were obtained from a woman in her twenties or thirties in good health.

This clone was observed once. This chain links TRBV19 with TRBJ2-1; no definite D call. Trimming took 3 bases from V and 0 from J, leaving 3 bases between them. The CDR3 consists of 13 residues. CDR1 and CDR2 from the germline V gene are LNHDA and SQIVND (reference sequence). CDR3 amino acids: CASSISSYNEQFF. The CDR3 DNA reads TGTGCCAGTAGTATCTCCTCCTACAATGAGCAGTTCTTC.

The CDR3: CASSYGEIGELFF. In DNA, the CDR3 is TGTGCCAGCAGTTACGGAGAAATCGGGGAGCTGTTTTTT. This rearrangement joins TRBV6-5 to TRBJ2-2, with D uncertain. This CDR3 has 13 residues. The germline CDR1 and CDR2 sequences are MNHEY and SVGAGI. V lost 2 bases to trimming and J lost 7 bases, with 8 bases between them.

The chain has TRBV29-1 and TRBJ2-7; D is possibly TRBD1 (5 bases). The CDR3 has 15 amino acids. V gave up 1 base and J gave up 0 bases, with 13 bases separating them. The germline gives CDR1 SQVTM, CDR2 ANQGSEA. Here the CDR3 DNA reads TGCAGCGTTGAAGCCCTCAGGGCGAACTCCTACGAGCAGTACTTC. Protein: CSVEALRANSYEQYF.

This clone was seen a handful of times. This rearrangement joins TRBV28 to TRBJ1-2; D is unclear. V lost 5 bases and J 8 bases, leaving 9 bases between the germline ends. This CDR3 is 11 amino acids long. The germline V gene has CDR1 MDHEN and CDR2 SYDVKM. The CDR3 here is CASSPSKGYTF. DNA of the CDR3: TGTGCCAGCAGTCCCTCTAAAGGCTACACCTTC.

This clone has a handful of counts. The V and J genes are TRBV5-4 and TRBJ2-1; tentative D call: TRBD1 (6 bases). The length of the CDR3 is 13 residues. Germline V CDR1 and CDR2: SGHNT, YYREEE (reference sequence). Deletions cut 0 bases from V and 8 bases from J, with 9 bases between. The CDR3 region has the DNA TGTGCCAGCAGCTTGGACAGGGCGGATGAGCAGTTCTTC. This translates into CASSLDRADEQFF. Variable domain in full (rest from reference TRBV5-4 and TRBJ2-1): ETGVTQSPTHLIKTRGQQVTLRCSSQSGHNTVSWYQQALGQGPQFIFQYYREEENGRGNFPPRFSGLQFPNYSSELNVNALELDDSALYLCASSLDRADEQFFGPGTRLTVL.

The rearrangement uses TRBV27 and TRBJ2-7; D might be TRBD1 or TRBD2, each matching 5 bases. With 5 bases removed from V and 1 base from J, the gap between germline ends came to 21 bases. The CDR3 has 17 residues. In germline, CDR1 is MNHEY, CDR2 SMNVEV (reference sequence). The CDR3 is CASSHLLGTGGSYEQYF. In DNA form, the CDR3 reads TGTGCCAGCAGTCACCTCTTGGGGACGGGCGGATCCTACGAGCAGTACTTC.

The chain recombines TRBV28 with TRBJ2-5; TRBD1 aligns across 7 bases. V shed 6 bases and J 4 bases; nucleotides not matched to a gene: 5. There are 13 residues in the CDR3. From germline, CDR1 is MDHEN and CDR2 SYDVKM. CDR3 coding DNA: TGTGCCAGCAGAATGACAGGGTCAGAGACCCAGTACTTC. Translating gives CASRMTGSETQYF.

Of note for this clone: A read error may produce the germline difference seen at one junction end. The rearrangement joins TRBV6-1 to TRBJ2-5; D is possibly TRBD1 (5 bases). The CDR3 contains 15 residues. Germline-derived CDR1 and CDR2 are MNHNS and SASEGT. DNA for the CDR3: TGTGCCAGCAGGGAAGACAGTGGATACGGAGAGACCCAGTACTTC. Protein: CASREDSGYGETQYF.

With respect to this clone: The same CDR3 arises from other DNA sequences in this sample as well. This chain links TRBV11-2 with TRBJ2-7; D is ambiguous. This CDR3 contains 15 residues. Germline lookup yields CDR1 SGHAT and CDR2 FQNNGV. Trimming shortened V by 4 bases and J by 3 bases, and 16 bases separated the two germline ends. Here the CDR3 reads CASSSYTKPVYEQYF. CDR3 nucleotides: TGTGCCAGCAGCTCGTACACCAAACCCGTCTACGAGCAGTACTTC.

J is TRBJ2-7 and V is TRBV10-2; weak D call: TRBD1 (5 bases). The germline V gene encodes CDR1 WSHSY and CDR2 SAAADI. The CDR3 runs 15 residues. V was cut by 4 bases and J by 5 bases, with 18 bases left in between. The CDR3 reads CASSAHSNLRDEQYF. The CDR3 nucleotides read TGCGCCAGCAGTGCCCACTCGAACCTCAGGGACGAGCAGTACTTC.

This clone was recorded a few times. Additional DNA sequences in this sample encode the identical CDR3. The CDR3 is CASRGTSGYEQYF. In DNA form, the CDR3 reads TGTGCCAGCAGAGGGACTAGCGGGTACGAGCAGTACTTC. The chain combines TRBV2 with TRBJ2-7; 12 bases map to TRBD2. CDR3 size: 13 residues. CDR1 SNHLY and CDR2 FYNNEI come from the germline V gene. Trimming removed 6 bases from V and 4 bases from J; junction bases left unmatched: 1.

The chain employs TRBV11-2 and TRBJ2-1; 7 bases map to TRBD2. This CDR3 has 15 residues. Germline trimming cut 0 bases from V and 6 bases from J; bases unmatched to any gene: 5. Germline V gene sequence: CDR1 SGHAT, CDR2 FQNNGV. The CDR3 here is CASSLEAGVINEQFF. The DNA for the CDR3 is TGTGCCAGCAGCTTAGAGGCGGGAGTCATCAATGAGCAGTTCTTC.

This chain connects TRBV5-6 to TRBJ2-1; the D is unclear. Germline lookup yields CDR1 SGHDT and CDR2 YYEEEE. This CDR3 contains 12 residues. The V end lost 3 bases, the J end lost 10 bases, and 11 bases lay between the germline ends. The CDR3, as DNA: TGTGCCAGCAGCTCGATAGCACAAGAGCAGTTCTTC. Translation gives CASSSIAQEQFF.

The chain is built from TRBV27 and TRBJ2-2; D assignment may be TRBD1 or TRBD2 (5 bases each). The CDR3 loop spans 15 amino acids. V was pared by 6 bases and J by 3 bases, with 14 bases between. The germline V gene has CDR1 MNHEY and CDR2 SMNVEV (reference sequence). The CDR3 is CASSSGPAYTGELFF. The CDR3 nucleotides are TGTGCCAGCAGCTCGGGACCTGCATACACCGGGGAGCTGTTTTTT.

The gene calls are TRBV7-9 and TRBJ1-2; possible D gene TRBD1, 5 bases. This CDR3 spans 14 amino acids. The germline CDR1 and CDR2 sequences are SEHNR and FQNEAQ (reference sequence). Trimming shortened V by 5 bases and J by 3 bases, and 13 bases separated the two germline ends. This chain's CDR3 is CASSPYGTHYGYTF. CDR3 nucleotides: TGTGCCAGCAGCCCCTATGGGACCCACTATGGCTACACCTTC.